Listed below are T cell receptor beta chains from one sample, sequenced in a study of T cell changes during pregnancy in multiple sclerosis. Sequenced by immunoSEQ multiplex PCR; TCRdb stores in-frame clones only, minus some. The sample yields fewer than 85,000 clones, approximately 92% seen once. The sample in question was peripheral blood, obtained before pregnancy. Receptors were obtained from a female donor with multiple sclerosis, enrolled in a pregnancy study. The CDR3 runs from the conserved cysteine through the conserved F or W. The D gene is left open where the match is weak. Clone size is shown for a subset of rows, as once, few, many or a class of expanded clone.

v_call	j_call	d_call	clone_size	cdr3_nt	cdr3_aa
TRBV9	TRBJ1-2	TRBD1	.	TGTGCCAGCAGCGTAGGGACAGGGGGTTTCTGGGGCTACACCTTC	CASSVGTGGFWGYTF
TRBV6-1	TRBJ2-1	TRBD2	.	TGTGCCAGCAGGGCTAGCGGGAGAGGGGATGAGCAGTTCTTC	CASRASGRGDEQFF
TRBV7-9	TRBJ2-4	TRBD2	.	TGTGCCAGCAGCTTCGGACTAGCGGGAGGGACGAGGTCCAAAAACATTCAGTACTTC	CASSFGLAGGTRSKNIQYF
TRBV7-9	TRBJ1-1	.	.	TGTGCCAGCAGCTTGGCAGGGGCAGGGGAATACACTGAAGCTTTCTTT	CASSLAGAGEYTEAFF
TRBV14	TRBJ2-7	TRBD2	.	TGTGCCAGCAGCATCGGACTAGCGCGCGAGCAGTACTTC	CASSIGLAREQYF
TRBV5-4	TRBJ1-2	.	once	TGTGCCAGCAGCTCGGGGGGTCGGGCTACTAACTATGGCTACACCTTC	CASSSGGRATNYGYTF
TRBV13	TRBJ2-2	.	.	TGTGCCAGCAGCCCGAGGGCGACCGGGGAGCTGTTTTTT	CASSPRATGELFF
TRBV5-6	TRBJ2-7	.	once	TGTGCCAGCAGCGCCGGGACTTCTTACGAGCAGTACTTC	CASSAGTSYEQYF
TRBV14	TRBJ1-1	.	few	TGTGCCAGCAGCCGTACACAGGGTAACACTGAAGCTTTCTTT	CASSRTQGNTEAFF
TRBV19	TRBJ2-7	.	.	TGTGCCAGTAGTACCGACGGAGCCTACGAGCAGTACTTC	CASSTDGAYEQYF
TRBV29-1	TRBJ1-2	TRBD1	.	TGCAGCGTTTCGACAGGGGGCTTTAACTATGGCTACACCTTC	CSVSTGGFNYGYTF
TRBV27	TRBJ2-1	TRBD2	.	TGTGCCAGCAGTACAAGGACTAGCGAGCAGTTCTTC	CASSTRTSEQFF
TRBV27	TRBJ2-1	TRBD1	.	TGTGCCAGCAGGCTCGACAGGGAAAGCTCCTACAATGAGCAGTTCTTC	CASRLDRESSYNEQFF
TRBV6-5	TRBJ1-1	.	.	TGTGCCAGCAGCTTCGGGGGGGCGTACACTGAAGCTTTCTTT	CASSFGGAYTEAFF
TRBV7-9	TRBJ1-1	TRBD1	.	TGTGCCAGCAGCCTGGTACAGGGGACTGAAGCTTTCTTT	CASSLVQGTEAFF
TRBV28	TRBJ1-3	TRBD1	.	TGTGCCAGCAGCATCGGCAGGGGGGGAAACACCATATATTTT	CASSIGRGGNTIYF
TRBV25-1	TRBJ1-1	.	.	TGTGCCAGCAGACTTTATAAAACTACTGAAGCTTTCTTT	CASRLYKTTEAFF
TRBV9	TRBJ2-7	.	.	TGTGCCAGCACCCTCACGGACAGAACCTACGAGCAGTACTTC	CASTLTDRTYEQYF
TRBV28	TRBJ2-5	TRBD1	once	TGTGCCAGCAGTATCGCCGGGACAGGATTAGAGACCCAGTACTTC	CASSIAGTGLETQYF
TRBV28	TRBJ1-5	TRBD1	.	TGTGCCAGCAGCACCACCGGACAGGGGACCAATCAGCCCCAGCATTTT	CASSTTGQGTNQPQHF
TRBV7-2	TRBJ2-7	TRBD2	.	TGTGCCAGCAGCAATCTAGCGGGCCGCTACGAGCAGTACTTC	CASSNLAGRYEQYF
TRBV4-3	TRBJ2-7	TRBD1	.	TGCGCCAGCAGCCAAGGGACAGGGGAAGGCTACGAGCAGTACTTC	CASSQGTGEGYEQYF
TRBV7-9	TRBJ2-5	TRBD2	.	TGTGCCAGCAGCCCTCACCCAGGACTAGCAGAGTACGAAGAGACCCAGTACTTC	CASSPHPGLAEYEETQYF
TRBV11-3	TRBJ2-5	.	.	TGTGCCAGCAGCCGAACAAAAGAGACCCAGTACTTC	CASSRTKETQYF
TRBV2	TRBJ1-2	.	.	TGTGCCAGCAGTGAACCGCTAAACTATGGCTACACCTTC	CASSEPLNYGYTF
TRBV4-1	TRBJ2-5	.	.	TGCGCCAGCAGCCAAGATCCGCCGGGCCAAGAGACCCAGTACTTC	CASSQDPPGQETQYF
TRBV7-2	TRBJ2-1	TRBD2	.	TGTGCCAGCAGCCTGACTAGCGGGGCGGGATACAATGAGCAGTTCTTC	CASSLTSGAGYNEQFF
TRBV21-1	TRBJ2-5	.	.	TGTGCCAGCAGCAAAGTATCCTGGACCCAGTACTTC	CASSKVSWTQYF
TRBV7-8	TRBJ1-1	.	once	TGTGCCAGCAGCCGACAGACGAACACTGAAGCTTTCTTT	CASSRQTNTEAFF
TRBV7-2	TRBJ2-1	TRBD2	.	TGTGCCAGCAGCTTTATTATCGGGAGGGTAGGGGACTACAATGAGCAGTTCTTC	CASSFIIGRVGDYNEQFF
TRBV15	TRBJ2-7	TRBD1	.	TGTGCCACCAGCTCCCTCACGCGGGACAGGGGACAGGAGCAGTACTTC	CATSSLTRDRGQEQYF
TRBV28	TRBJ2-3	.	.	TGTGCCAGCAGTTTAGGGCGGAGGCGGAGCACAGATACGCAGTATTTT	CASSLGRRRSTDTQYF
TRBV5-4	TRBJ2-3	.	.	TGTGCCAGCAGACCGAGATCAGAGGTTGTAGGCACAGATACGCAGTATTTT	CASRPRSEVVGTDTQYF
TRBV6-1	TRBJ2-1	TRBD2	.	TGTGCCAGCAGTGATGCAGCGGGAGGGCTTTGGAATGAGCAGTTCTTC	CASSDAAGGLWNEQFF
TRBV11-2	TRBJ2-7	TRBD1	.	TGTGCCAGCAGCTTAGGACAGGGGAACTACGAGCAGTACTTC	CASSLGQGNYEQYF
TRBV7-9	TRBJ1-2	TRBD1	.	TGTGCCAGCAGCTCTTTTCGAACAGGGGAGGATTACGGCTACACCTTC	CASSSFRTGEDYGYTF
TRBV5-6	TRBJ1-3	.	.	TGTGCCAGCAGCAAAAGCATGCTTGGAAACACCATATATTTT	CASSKSMLGNTIYF
TRBV2	TRBJ2-1	TRBD2	.	TGTGCCAGCAGACCTACAGGGGGCACGGGACTAGCGGGACTTAACAATGAGCAGTTCTTC	CASRPTGGTGLAGLNNEQFF
TRBV6-1	TRBJ2-3	.	.	TGTGCCAGCAGTGAAGTAGGAGGGACAGATACGCAGTATTTT	CASSEVGGTDTQYF
TRBV6-5	TRBJ1-2	.	.	TGTGCCAGCAGTTACTCGAATGAGGGTCGTGGCTACACCTTC	CASSYSNEGRGYTF
TRBV30	TRBJ1-5	TRBD1	.	TGTGCCTGGACAGGGGGCATCAATCAGCCCCAGCATTTT	CAWTGGINQPQHF
TRBV27	TRBJ1-5	.	.	TGTGCCAGCAGTTTAAGCAGGGGCGCGGTTGAGCCCCAGCATTTT	CASSLSRGAVEPQHF
TRBV6-4	TRBJ2-5	.	once	TGTGCCAGCAGCCTCAGGGGTGGAGAGACCCAGTACTTC	CASSLRGGETQYF
TRBV6-4	TRBJ2-2	TRBD1	.	TGTGCCAGCAGTGACTCGGGACAGGGGGCCACCGGGGAGCTGTTTTTT	CASSDSGQGATGELFF
TRBV7-9	TRBJ1-1	TRBD1	.	TGTGCCAGCAGCGCGTCCCGGGACAGGGGCCGGAACACTGAAGCTTTCTTT	CASSASRDRGRNTEAFF
TRBV27	TRBJ1-2	TRBD1	.	TGTGCCAGCAGTCTTAGACAGGGTGGTGGAAGCTACACCTTC	CASSLRQGGGSYTF
TRBV19	TRBJ1-4	.	.	TGTGCCACGCGGACGGGGGAAAAACTGTTTTTT	CATRTGEKLFF
TRBV11-1	TRBJ2-7	.	.	TGTGCCAGCAGCGGCGTGTCGCGGTTCTACGAGCAGTACTTC	CASSGVSRFYEQYF
TRBV5-8	TRBJ2-1	TRBD2	.	TGTGCCAGCAGCTTGAGCGGGGCGCGAGGGTACGAGCAGTTCTTC	CASSLSGARGYEQFF
TRBV7-9	TRBJ2-1	TRBD2	.	TGTGCCAGCAGCCCGACTAGCGGGGGGGAGCAGTTCTTC	CASSPTSGGEQFF
TRBV9	TRBJ2-3	TRBD1	.	TGTGCCAGCAGCGTAGACCCCGGGACAGGGGCAGATACGCAGTATTTT	CASSVDPGTGADTQYF
TRBV6-1	TRBJ2-5	TRBD2	.	TGTGCCAGCAGTGAATCAGGGCCGGGAGGGCCCCCGTTTGTGGAGACCCAGTACTTC	CASSESGPGGPPFVETQYF
TRBV7-3	TRBJ2-7	TRBD1	.	TGTGCCAGCAGCCTCGCCCCGACAGGGGGATCAAGCGAGCAGTACTTC	CASSLAPTGGSSEQYF